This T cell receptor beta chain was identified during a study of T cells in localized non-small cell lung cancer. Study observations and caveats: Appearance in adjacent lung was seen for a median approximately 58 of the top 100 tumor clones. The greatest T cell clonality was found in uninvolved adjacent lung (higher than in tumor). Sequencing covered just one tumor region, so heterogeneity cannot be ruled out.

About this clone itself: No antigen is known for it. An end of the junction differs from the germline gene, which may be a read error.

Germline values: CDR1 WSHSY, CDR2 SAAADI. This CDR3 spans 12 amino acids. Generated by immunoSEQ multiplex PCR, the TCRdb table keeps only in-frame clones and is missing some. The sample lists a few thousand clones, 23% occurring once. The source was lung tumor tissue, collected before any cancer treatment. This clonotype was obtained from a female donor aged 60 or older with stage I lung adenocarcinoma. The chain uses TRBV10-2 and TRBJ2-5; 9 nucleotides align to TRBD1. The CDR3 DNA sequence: TGCGCCAGCAGTGAGCGGGGGACAGGGACCCACTTC. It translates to CASSERGTGTHF.